This T cell receptor (beta chain) was identified in a study of a mutant IDH1 vaccine in newly diagnosed glioma. The overall study: Most had both radiotherapy and temozolomide beforehand; others had only one.

As for this clone: Its antigen remains unidentified.

CDR1 and CDR2 (germline): SGHNT, YENEEA. Trimming stripped 1 base from V and 7 bases from J, with 11 bases between. The CDR3 is 14 amino acids. Time point reported: week 5, during vaccination. Doses consisted of 300 ug of mutant IDH1 20-mer peptide each, paired with topical imiquimod. The study enrolled donors with new WHO grade 3 or 4 IDH1-mutant, ATRX-lost astrocytomas. This table comes from immunoSEQ multiplex PCR, and its TCRdb copy is limited to in-frame clones, with some not included. The sample gives 45,000 to 65,000 clones, approximately 82% of which show up once; approximately 3% is in the top ten.

The rearrangement uses TRBV11-3 and TRBJ2-1; tentatively, D is TRBD1 (6 bases). The clonotype originates from a woman aged 18-29 years with glioma. Some clones in this sample may be carry-over from other donors' samples. Sequenced here: PBMCs, sampled from a glioma patient whose treatment included an IDH1 peptide vaccine. The CDR3 coding sequence is TGTGCCAGCAGCTTAGGCCCCACAGGGAATGAGCAGTTCTTC. Amino acids: CASSLGPTGNEQFF.